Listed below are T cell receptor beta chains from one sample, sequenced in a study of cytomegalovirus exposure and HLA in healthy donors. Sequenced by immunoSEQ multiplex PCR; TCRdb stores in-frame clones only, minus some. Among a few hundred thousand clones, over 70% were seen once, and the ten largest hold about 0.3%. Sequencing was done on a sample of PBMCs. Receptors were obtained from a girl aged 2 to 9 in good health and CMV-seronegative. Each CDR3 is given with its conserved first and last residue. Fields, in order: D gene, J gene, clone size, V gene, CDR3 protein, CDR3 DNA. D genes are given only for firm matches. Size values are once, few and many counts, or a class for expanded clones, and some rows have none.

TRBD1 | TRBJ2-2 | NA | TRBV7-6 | CASSDRGQGGTGELFF | TGTGCCAGCAGCGATCGGGGACAGGGTGGAACCGGGGAGCTGTTTTTT
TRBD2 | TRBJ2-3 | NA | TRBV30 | CAWRLAGGGTDTQYF | TGTGCCTGGAGACTAGCGGGAGGAGGTACAGATACGCAGTATTTT
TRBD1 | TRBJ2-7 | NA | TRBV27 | CASSLDRVHEQYF | TGTGCCAGCAGTCTGGACAGGGTCCACGAGCAGTACTTC
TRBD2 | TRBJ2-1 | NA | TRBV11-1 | CASRPSLAGVSGEQFF | TGTGCCAGCAGGCCATCACTAGCGGGAGTATCCGGTGAGCAGTTCTTC
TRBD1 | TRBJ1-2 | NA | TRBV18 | CASSPRQGALYGYTF | TGTGCCAGCTCACCCAGACAGGGCGCGCTTTATGGCTACACCTTC
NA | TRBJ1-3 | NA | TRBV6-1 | CASSLTVNTIYF | TGTGCCAGCAGTTTGACAGTAAACACCATATATTTT
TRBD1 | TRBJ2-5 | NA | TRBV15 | CATSRASTGVPKETQYF | TGTGCCACCAGCAGAGCGAGTACAGGGGTACCAAAAGAGACCCAGTACTTC
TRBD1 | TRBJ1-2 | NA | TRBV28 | CASSGGQGNYGYTF | TGTGCCAGCAGTGGTGGACAGGGGAACTATGGCTACACCTTC
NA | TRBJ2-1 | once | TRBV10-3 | CAISESTGSYNEQFF | TGTGCCATCAGTGAGTCGACTGGTTCCTACAATGAGCAGTTCTTC
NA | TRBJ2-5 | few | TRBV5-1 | CASSQRGLGETQYF | TGCGCCAGCAGCCAGAGGGGACTCGGGGAGACCCAGTACTTC
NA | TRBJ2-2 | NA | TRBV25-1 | CASTGSNTGELFF | TGTGCCAGCACCGGTTCGAACACCGGGGAGCTGTTTTTT
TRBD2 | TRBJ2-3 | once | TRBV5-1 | CASSPGLAGALGGQYF | TGCGCCAGCAGCCCGGGACTAGCGGGAGCTCTTGGGGGGCAGTATTTT
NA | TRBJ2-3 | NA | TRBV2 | CASSEVPTRGDTQYF | TGTGCCAGCAGTGAAGTCCCGACCAGGGGAGATACGCAGTATTTT
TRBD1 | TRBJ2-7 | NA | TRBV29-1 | CSVVRRTGALSYEQYF | TGCAGCGTTGTACGGAGGACAGGGGCGCTCTCCTACGAGCAGTACTTC
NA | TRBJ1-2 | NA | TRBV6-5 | CASNPLQGTNHGYTF | TGTGCCAGCAATCCCCTCCAGGGTACTAACCATGGCTACACCTTC
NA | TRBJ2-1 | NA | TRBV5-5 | CASSTIPATAYNEQFF | TGTGCCAGCAGCACTATCCCGGCCACGGCTTACAATGAGCAGTTCTTC
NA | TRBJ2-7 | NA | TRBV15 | CATSGPTYEQYF | TGTGCCACCAGCGGGCCGACCTACGAGCAGTACTTC
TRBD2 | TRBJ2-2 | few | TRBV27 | CASTAGGNTGELFF | TGTGCCAGCACAGCGGGAGGCAACACCGGGGAGCTGTTTTTT
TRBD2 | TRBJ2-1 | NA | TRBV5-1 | CASSQSSGLTYNEQFF | TGCGCCAGCAGCCAAAGTAGCGGGTTAACTTACAATGAGCAGTTCTTC
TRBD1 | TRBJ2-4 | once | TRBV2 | CASRTQGQNIQYF | TGTGCCAGCAGGACACAGGGGCAAAACATTCAGTACTTC
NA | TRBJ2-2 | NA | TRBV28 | CASRGWSVGPGELFF | TGTGCCAGTCGAGGGTGGAGTGTAGGTCCCGGGGAGCTGTTTTTT
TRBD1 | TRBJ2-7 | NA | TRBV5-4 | CASSTTGGDEQYF | TGTGCCAGCAGCACCACAGGGGGCGACGAGCAGTACTTC
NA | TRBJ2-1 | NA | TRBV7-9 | CASSLQGGGRYNEQFF | TGTGCCAGCAGCTTACAGGGGGGCGGCCGCTACAATGAGCAGTTCTTC
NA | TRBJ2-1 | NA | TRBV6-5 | CASSYRDNNEQFF | TGTGCCAGCAGTTACCGGGACAACAATGAGCAGTTCTTC
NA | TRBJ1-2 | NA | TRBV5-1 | CASSPDQGSVYGYTF | TGCGCCAGCAGCCCCGATCAGGGGTCTGTTTATGGCTACACCTTC
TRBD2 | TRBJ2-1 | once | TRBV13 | CASSPNSGPLRGGAYKEQFF | TGTGCCAGCAGCCCCAATTCCGGCCCTCTACGGGGGGGGGCGTATAAAGAGCAGTTCTTC
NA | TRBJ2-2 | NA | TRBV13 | CASRDSGELFF | TGTGCCAGCAGGGACTCCGGGGAGCTGTTTTTT
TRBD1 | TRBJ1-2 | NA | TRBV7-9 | CASSSAGTGAFGYTF | TGTGCCAGCAGCTCTGCCGGGACAGGGGCCTTTGGCTACACCTTC
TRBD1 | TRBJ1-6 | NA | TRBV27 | CASSLSRRTGWGVGNSPLHF | TGTGCCAGCAGTTTATCGAGGCGGACAGGGTGGGGCGTGGGGAATTCACCCCTCCACTTT
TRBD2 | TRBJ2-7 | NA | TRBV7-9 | CASSLPGLNEQYF | TGTGCCAGCAGCTTACCGGGACTAAACGAGCAGTACTTC
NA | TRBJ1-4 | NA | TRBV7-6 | CASSLVLGPLGEKLFF | TGTGCCAGCAGCTTAGTGTTGGGGCCATTGGGGGAAAAACTGTTTTTT
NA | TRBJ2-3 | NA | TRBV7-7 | CASHRVDKSTDTQYF | TGTGCCAGCCACCGGGTGGACAAAAGCACAGATACGCAGTATTTT
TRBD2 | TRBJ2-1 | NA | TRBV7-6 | CASSQRASGRAIGQFF | TGTGCCAGCAGCCAGAGGGCTAGCGGGAGGGCGATCGGGCAGTTCTTC
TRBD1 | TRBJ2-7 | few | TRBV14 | CASSQRPGQGAYEQYF | TGTGCCAGCAGCCAAAGGCCAGGACAGGGGGCCTACGAGCAGTACTTC
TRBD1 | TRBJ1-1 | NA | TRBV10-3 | CAISEHRGGEQIGTEAFF | TGTGCCATCAGTGAGCACAGGGGGGGAGAACAGATCGGCACTGAAGCTTTCTTT
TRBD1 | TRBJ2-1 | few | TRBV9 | CASSAEGAISRNEQFF | TGTGCCAGCAGCGCAGAGGGGGCCATCTCCCGCAATGAGCAGTTCTTC
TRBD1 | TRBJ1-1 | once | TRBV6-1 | CASSLGQGNTEAFF | TGTGCCAGCAGCTTGGGACAGGGGAACACTGAAGCTTTCTTT
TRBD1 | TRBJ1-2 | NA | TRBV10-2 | CASSEIDRAGYTF | TGCGCCAGCAGTGAAATCGACAGGGCTGGCTACACCTTC
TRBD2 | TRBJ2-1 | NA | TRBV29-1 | CSFIAGTSYNEQFF | TGCAGCTTCATAGCGGGGACCTCCTACAATGAGCAGTTCTTC
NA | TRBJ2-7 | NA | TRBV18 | CASSPGGLSTYEQYF | TGTGCCAGCTCACCAGGAGGGTTGTCAACCTACGAGCAGTACTTC
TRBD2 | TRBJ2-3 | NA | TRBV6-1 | CASGQNHGGDTQYF | TGTGCCAGCGGCCAAAATCACGGGGGGGATACGCAGTATTTT
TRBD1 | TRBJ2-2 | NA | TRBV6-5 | CASSYEGAGGGELFF | TGTGCCAGCAGTTACGAGGGGGCAGGCGGCGGGGAGCTGTTTTTT
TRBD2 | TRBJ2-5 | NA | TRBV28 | CASSLALAGYQETQYF | TGTGCCAGCAGTTTAGCCCTAGCGGGGTACCAAGAGACCCAGTACTTC
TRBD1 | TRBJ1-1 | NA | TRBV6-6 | CASSKTGGNTEAFF | TGTGCCAGCAGTAAAACAGGGGGCAACACTGAAGCTTTCTTT
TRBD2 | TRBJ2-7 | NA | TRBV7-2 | CASSSGLAGVDEQYF | TGTGCCAGCAGCTCCGGACTAGCGGGGGTGGACGAGCAGTACTTC
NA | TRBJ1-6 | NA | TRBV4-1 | CASSQERDSPLHF | TGCGCCAGCAGCCAAGAGAGAGATTCACCCCTCCACTTT
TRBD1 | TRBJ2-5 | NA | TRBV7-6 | CASSPGPGQQETQYF | TGTGCCAGCAGCCCTGGGCCGGGACAGCAAGAGACCCAGTACTTC
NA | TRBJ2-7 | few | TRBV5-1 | CASRDQGHGPYEQYF | TGCGCCAGCAGAGATCAGGGACACGGACCCTACGAGCAGTACTTC
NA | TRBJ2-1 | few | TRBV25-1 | CASSVTGLGYNEQFF | TGTGCCAGCAGCGTTACGGGACTGGGATACAATGAGCAGTTCTTC
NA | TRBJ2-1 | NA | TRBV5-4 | CASSLGAEQFF | TGTGCCAGCAGCTTGGGAGCTGAGCAGTTCTTC
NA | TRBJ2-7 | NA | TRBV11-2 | CASSLVEGEQYF | TGTGCCAGCAGCTTGGTGGAGGGGGAGCAGTACTTC
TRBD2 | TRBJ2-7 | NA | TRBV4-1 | CASSLRVAGGTDEQYF | TGCGCCAGCAGCCTAAGAGTAGCGGGAGGGACGGACGAGCAGTACTTC